A single sample is the source of the 18 T cell receptor beta chains below, sequenced in a study of T cell responses to AZD1222 COVID-19 vaccine. Sequenced by immunoSEQ multiplex PCR; TCRdb stores in-frame clones only, minus some. The profile covers approximately 220,000 clones, with about 92% appearing a single time and roughly 1% taken by the ten largest. Sequencing was performed on peripheral blood, taken on day 0 of MenACWY control vaccination. The source is an adult in good health.

The chain combines TRBV2 with TRBJ1-6; possible D gene TRBD1, 5 bases. The germline CDR1 and CDR2 sequences are SNHLY and FYNNEI. This CDR3 has 15 residues. V gave up 6 bases and J gave up 9 bases, with 18 bases separating them. The CDR3 DNA reads TGTGCCAGCAGAGGGGAAAGGACAAGGAGTTCACCCCTCCACTTT. This gives the protein CASRGERTRSSPLHF.

This clone was recorded once. The chain carries TRBV7-2 and TRBJ1-5; TRBD1 matches at 8 bases. Germline trimming cut 5 bases from V and 6 bases from J; bases unmatched to any gene: 9. CDR3 length: 15 residues. Germline V lookup: CDR1 SGHTA, CDR2 FQGNSA. This CDR3 reads CASSNRQGRGQPQHF. For the CDR3, the DNA is TGTGCCAGCAGCAACCGACAGGGGAGGGGTCAGCCCCAGCATTTT.

The rearrangement links TRBV6-4 to TRBJ1-6; D not resolved. Looked up from germline, CDR1 is MRHNA and CDR2 is SNTAGT. Between the trimmed V and J ends, which lost 2 bases and 5 bases, there was a span of 7 bases. CDR3 length equals 14 residues. The CDR3: CASSDTRNNSPLHF. The CDR3 DNA sequence: TGTGCCAGCAGTGACACCCGAAATAATTCACCCCTCCACTTT.

This CDR3 reads CASSFRQGDYGYTF. The CDR3 DNA is TGTGCCAGCAGCTTTAGACAGGGCGACTATGGCTACACCTTC. The chain employs TRBV5-4 and TRBJ1-2, with 7 positions matching TRBD1. CDR1 and CDR2 (germline): SGHNT, YYREEE (reference sequence). The CDR3 covers 14 residues. V dropped 2 bases and J dropped 3; count of bases not matched to a gene: 4.

The chain employs TRBV6-2 or TRBV6-3 and TRBJ2-1; D gene ambiguous. In germline, CDR1 is MNHEY, CDR2 SVGEGT. The CDR3 has 19 amino acids. V was clipped by 0 bases and J by 10 bases, with 28 bases between them. CDR3 region: CASSYSKYFLWDGVLEQFF. CDR3 nucleotide sequence: TGTGCCAGCAGTTACTCGAAGTATTTTTTATGGGATGGGGTCTTGGAGCAGTTCTTC.

The rearrangement uses TRBV6-2 or TRBV6-3 and TRBJ1-5; D ambiguous. The germline CDR1 and CDR2 sequences are MNHEY and SVGEGT. With 5 bases removed from V and 7 bases from J, the gap between germline ends came to 9 bases. The CDR3 consists of 12 residues. CDR3: CASSLFEQPQHF. For the CDR3, the DNA is TGTGCCAGCAGTCTCTTCGAGCAGCCCCAGCATTTT.

This chain joins TRBV7-8 and TRBJ1-1, with D possibly matching TRBD1 (5 bases). The V end was cut by 5 bases, the J end by 1 base, with 11 bases between. This CDR3 has 14 amino acids. Germline assignment: CDR1 SGHVS and CDR2 FQNEAQ. CDR3 DNA: TGTGCCAGCAGCAAACTCCAGGGGAACACTGAAGCTTTCTTT. The encoded protein is CASSKLQGNTEAFF.

The chain is built from TRBV7-6 and TRBJ1-3; possibly TRBD1 for D (5 bases). The CDR3 contains 16 residues. The germline CDR1 and CDR2 sequences are SGHVS and FNYEAQ. Trimming left V 5 bases short and J 0 bases short, with 14 bases between. The CDR3 loop reads CASSPTGGTSGNTIYF. Here the CDR3 DNA reads TGTGCCAGCAGCCCTACGGGGGGTACCTCTGGAAACACCATATATTTT.

This chain links TRBV2 with TRBJ1-1; perhaps TRBD1 as D (5 bases). The CDR3 is 12 amino acids. CDR1 is SNHLY and CDR2 is FYNNEI in the germline V gene. The ends were cut back, 3 bases at V and 3 bases at J, with 5 bases in the middle. The CDR3 here is CASSEGHTEAFF. The CDR3, as DNA: TGTGCCAGCAGTGAGGGGCACACTGAAGCTTTCTTT.

The V call is TRBV18, the J call TRBJ1-3; no clear D gene. The CDR3 covers 14 residues. The germline V gene has CDR1 KGHSH and CDR2 LQKENI. The V end was cut by 3 bases, the J end by 2 bases, with 8 bases between. Written as DNA, the CDR3 is TGTGCCAGCTCACCGCAAGGACCTGGAAACACCATATATTTT. Its protein product is CASSPQGPGNTIYF.

Here the CDR3 DNA reads TGTGCCAGCAGCCTTATCCCGGGACAGCAAGAGACCCAGTACTTC. This sequence encodes CASSLIPGQQETQYF. This chain uses TRBV4-2 with TRBJ2-5; TRBD1 matches 7 bases. Per germline, CDR1 LGHNA and CDR2 YNFKEQ. The length of the CDR3 is 15 residues. V was clipped by 4 bases and J by 2 bases; unmatched bases: 7.

CDR3 sequence reads: CASSLGREGNSPLHF. For the CDR3, the DNA is TGTGCCAGCAGCTTAGGTAGGGAGGGTAATTCACCCCTCCACTTT. The chain carries TRBV7-9 and TRBJ1-6; D is unclear. The CDR3 contains 15 residues. Germline V lookup: CDR1 SEHNR, CDR2 FQNEAQ (reference sequence). Trimming cost V 1 base and J 6 bases, with 10 bases left between them.

This clone showed up just once. This chain connects TRBV14 to TRBJ1-4; D perhaps matches TRBD1 (5 bases). Trimming removed 3 bases from V and 3 bases from J, with 5 bases in between. Per the germline V gene, CDR1 is SGHDN and CDR2 is FVKESK. The CDR3 runs to 13 residues. CDR3 nucleotides: TGTGCCAGCAGCCAGGGGGCTAATGAAAAACTGTTTTTT. Residues: CASSQGANEKLFF.

The chain joins TRBV5-1 to TRBJ1-6; perhaps TRBD1 as D (6 bases). Germline CDR1 is SGHRS and CDR2 is YFSETQ. This CDR3 comprises 16 residues. Between the trimmed V and J ends, which lost 0 bases and 10 bases, there was a span of 17 bases. The CDR3 DNA is TGCGCCAGCAGCTTGGCAGGGGTCCCCACGGGGTCACCCCTCCACTTT. This encodes CASSLAGVPTGSPLHF.

The chain joins TRBV28 to TRBJ1-2; D not resolved. Germline V CDR1 and CDR2: MDHEN, SYDVKM. V was shortened by 6 bases and J by 6 bases, with 11 bases between the two germline ends. The CDR3 spans 12 residues. The CDR3 sequence: CASSRAIDGYTF. As DNA, the CDR3 is TGTGCCAGCAGCCGGGCCATCGATGGCTACACCTTC.

This rearrangement joins TRBV29-1 to TRBJ1-1; D unresolved. The germline gives CDR1 SQVTM, CDR2 ANQGSEA. The CDR3 has 12 amino acids. Trimming removed 7 bases at V and 5 bases at J, with 14 bases between. DNA of the CDR3: TGCAGCGCTCCGGGCAGAATTACTGAAGCTTTCTTT. It encodes CSAPGRITEAFF.

The chain employs TRBV19 and TRBJ1-1; TRBD1 matches 9 bases. V lost 9 bases and J lost 2; bases outside the gene matches: 7. Looked up from germline, CDR1 is LNHDA and CDR2 is SQIVND (reference sequence). The CDR3 loop spans 14 amino acids. CDR3 region: CASRDRVGNTEAFF. The CDR3 DNA reads TGTGCCAGCAGGGACAGGGTTGGAAACACTGAAGCTTTCTTT.

J is TRBJ2-1 and V is TRBV5-4; D may be TRBD2 (7 bases). In germline, CDR1 is SGHNT, CDR2 YYREEE (reference sequence). The CDR3 totals 15 residues. V lost 2 bases and J 4 bases, leaving 13 bases between the germline ends. CDR3 sequence (DNA): TGTGCCAGCAGCTTACGAGGGAGGGGGTACAATGAGCAGTTCTTC. It yields the protein CASSLRGRGYNEQFF. The variable domain in full, completed from reference TRBV5-4 and TRBJ2-1, reads ETGVTQSPTHLIKTRGQQVTLRCSSQSGHNTVSWYQQALGQGPQFIFQYYREEENGRGNFPPRFSGLQFPNYSSELNVNALELDDSALYLCASSLRGRGYNEQFFGPGTRLTVL.